This T cell receptor (beta chain) is from a study of immune characterization of retroperitoneal liposarcoma. The table lists this clonotype with a count of one. TCRdb independently ran MiXCR on the PCR reads; one entry per CDR3 protein. The data contain 1,500 to 2,000 distinct CDR3 sequences, around half of them seen just once; the ten biggest clones take up 10%. V lost 3 bases and J 0 bases, leaving 16 bases between the germline ends. The V gene's germline CDR1 is MNHNS and CDR2 SASEGT. The CDR3 is 17 residues long. This chain uses TRBV6-1 with TRBJ2-3, with D perhaps matching TRBD2 (6 bases). This sequence was found in a male donor with retroperitoneal liposarcoma. The sample comprised tumor tissue. In DNA form, the CDR3 reads TGTGCCAGCAGTGACTGGGGAGGAGGAACTAGCACAGATACGCAGTATTTT. Amino acid sequence: CASSDWGGGTSTDTQYF.